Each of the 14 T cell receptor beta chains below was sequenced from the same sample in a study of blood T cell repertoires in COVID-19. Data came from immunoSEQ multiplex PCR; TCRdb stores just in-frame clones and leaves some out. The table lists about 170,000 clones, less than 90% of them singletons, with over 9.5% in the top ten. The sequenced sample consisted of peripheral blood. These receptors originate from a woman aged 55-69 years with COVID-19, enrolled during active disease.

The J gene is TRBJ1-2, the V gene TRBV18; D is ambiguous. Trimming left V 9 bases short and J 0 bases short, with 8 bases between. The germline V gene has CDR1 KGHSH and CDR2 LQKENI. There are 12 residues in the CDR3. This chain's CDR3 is CASSQANYGYTF. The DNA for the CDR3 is TGTGCCAGTTCCCAGGCTAACTATGGCTACACCTTC.

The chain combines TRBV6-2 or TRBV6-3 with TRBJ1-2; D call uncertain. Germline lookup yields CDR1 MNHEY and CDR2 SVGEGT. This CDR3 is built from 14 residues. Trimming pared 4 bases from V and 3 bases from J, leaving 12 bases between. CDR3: CASSSSGTYYGYTF. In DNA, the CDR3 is TGTGCCAGCAGTTCATCGGGAACCTACTATGGCTACACCTTC.

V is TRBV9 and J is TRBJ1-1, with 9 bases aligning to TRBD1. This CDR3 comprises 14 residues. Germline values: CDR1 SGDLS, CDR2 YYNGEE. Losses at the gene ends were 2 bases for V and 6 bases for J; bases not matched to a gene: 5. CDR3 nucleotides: TGTGCCAGCAGCGTCCGGGACAGGGACTCTGAAGCTTTCTTT. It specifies CASSVRDRDSEAFF.

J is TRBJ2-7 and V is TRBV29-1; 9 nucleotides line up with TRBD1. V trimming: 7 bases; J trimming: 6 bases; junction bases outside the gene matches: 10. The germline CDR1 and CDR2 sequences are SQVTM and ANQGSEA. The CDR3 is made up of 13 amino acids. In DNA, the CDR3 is TGCAGCGCTATGACAGGGGGACCTGCCGAGCAGTACTTC. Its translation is CSAMTGGPAEQYF.

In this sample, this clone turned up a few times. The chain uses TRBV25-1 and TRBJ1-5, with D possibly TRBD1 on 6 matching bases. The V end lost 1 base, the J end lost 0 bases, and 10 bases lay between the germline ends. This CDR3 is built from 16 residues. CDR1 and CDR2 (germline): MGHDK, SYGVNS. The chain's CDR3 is CASSESTGDSNQPQHF. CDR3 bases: TGTGCCAGCAGTGAATCGACAGGAGATAGCAATCAGCCCCAGCATTTT.

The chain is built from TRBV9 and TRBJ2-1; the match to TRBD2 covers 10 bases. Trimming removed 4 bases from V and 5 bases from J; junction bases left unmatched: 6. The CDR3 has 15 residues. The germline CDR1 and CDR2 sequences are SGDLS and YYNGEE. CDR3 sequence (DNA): TGTGCCAGCAGCCCCCGGACTAGCGGCGACAATGAGCAGTTCTTC. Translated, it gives CASSPRTSGDNEQFF.

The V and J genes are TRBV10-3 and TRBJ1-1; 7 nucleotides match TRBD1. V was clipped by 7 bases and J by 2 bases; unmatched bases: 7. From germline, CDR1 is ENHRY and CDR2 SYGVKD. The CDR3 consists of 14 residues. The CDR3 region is CAINTGTANTEAFF. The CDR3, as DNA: TGTGCCATCAACACCGGGACAGCTAACACTGAAGCTTTCTTT.

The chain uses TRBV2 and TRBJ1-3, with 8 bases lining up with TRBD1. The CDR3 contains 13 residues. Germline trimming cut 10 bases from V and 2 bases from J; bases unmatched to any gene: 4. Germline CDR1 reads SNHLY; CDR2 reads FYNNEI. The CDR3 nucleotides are TGTGCCATTTCGGACAGGGCTGGAAACACCATATATTTT. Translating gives CAISDRAGNTIYF.

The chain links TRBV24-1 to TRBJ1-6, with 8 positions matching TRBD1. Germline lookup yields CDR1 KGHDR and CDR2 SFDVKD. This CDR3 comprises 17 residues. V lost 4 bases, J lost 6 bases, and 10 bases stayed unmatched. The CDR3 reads CATSDLDRDESNSPLHF. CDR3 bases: TGTGCCACCAGTGACCTGGACAGGGACGAAAGTAATTCACCCCTCCACTTT.

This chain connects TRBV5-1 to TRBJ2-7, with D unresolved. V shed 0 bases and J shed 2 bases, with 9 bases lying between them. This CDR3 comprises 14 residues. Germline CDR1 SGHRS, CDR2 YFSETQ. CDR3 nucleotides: TGCGCCAGCAGCTTGGATGGCAGGCCCTACGAGCAGTACTTC. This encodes CASSLDGRPYEQYF.

This chain's CDR3 is CASSLAGSSYEQYF. CDR3 DNA sequence: TGTGCCAGCAGCCTAGCGGGGAGCTCCTACGAGCAGTACTTC. The rearrangement uses TRBV2 and TRBJ2-7; TRBD2 matches at 9 bases. Germline V gives CDR1 SNHLY, CDR2 FYNNEI. The V and J ends lost 6 bases and 0 bases, in that order; junction bases with no gene match: 3. The CDR3 has 14 residues.

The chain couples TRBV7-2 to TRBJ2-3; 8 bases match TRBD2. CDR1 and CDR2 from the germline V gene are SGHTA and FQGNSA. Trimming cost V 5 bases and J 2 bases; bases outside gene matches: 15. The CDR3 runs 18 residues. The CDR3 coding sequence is TGTGCCAGCAGCCTTGCAACTAGCGGAGGGGGGTACACAGATACGCAGTATTTT. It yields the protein CASSLATSGGGYTDTQYF. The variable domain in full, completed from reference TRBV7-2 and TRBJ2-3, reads GAGVSQSPSNKVTEKGKDVELRCDPISGHTALYWYRQSLGQGLEFLIYFQGNSAPDKSGLPSDRFSAERTGGSVSTLTIQRTQQEDSAVYLCASSLATSGGGYTDTQYFGPGTRLTVL.

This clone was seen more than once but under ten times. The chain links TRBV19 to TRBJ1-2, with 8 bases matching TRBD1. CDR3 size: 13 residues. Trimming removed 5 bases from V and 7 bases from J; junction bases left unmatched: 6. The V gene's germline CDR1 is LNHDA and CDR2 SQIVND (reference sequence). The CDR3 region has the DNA TGTGCCAGTAGTGACGGACAGGGCAGTGGCTACACCTTC. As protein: CASSDGQGSGYTF.

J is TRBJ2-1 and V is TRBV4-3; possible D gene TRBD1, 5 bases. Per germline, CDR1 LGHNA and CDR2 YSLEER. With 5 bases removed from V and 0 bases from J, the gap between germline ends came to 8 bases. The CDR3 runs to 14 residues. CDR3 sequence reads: CASSEGASYNEQFF. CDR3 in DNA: TGCGCCAGCAGCGAAGGGGCCTCCTACAATGAGCAGTTCTTC.